This T cell receptor beta chain was sequenced during a study of cytomegalovirus exposure and HLA in healthy donors. Study-level background: According to later analysis, the same platform produced the 90 to 150 validation and several hundred first-cohort repertoires.

CDR1 and CDR2 from the germline V gene are SEHNR and FQNEAQ (reference sequence). Trimming removed 5 bases at V and 3 bases at J, with 13 bases between. This CDR3 has 14 amino acids. Clones were read by immunoSEQ multiplex PCR, and TCRdb kept only the in-frame ones, dropping some. There are approximately 270,000 clones in the sample; almost 90% occur only once, and under 0.4% lies in the top ten. A remark on this clone: Its antigen is as yet unknown.

Study conclusions and caveats: Altogether, more than 150 TCR beta chains were recorded as cytomegalovirus-associated. First-cohort TCR clusters were later found to tend to co-occur in the 120 validation repertoires. A classifier reportedly called cytomegalovirus status with high sensitivity and specificity.

The sequence was obtained from a woman between 18 and 29 years old in good health and CMV-seronegative. The chain has TRBV7-9 and TRBJ1-2; the D is unclear. Sequencing was done on a sample of PBMCs. This chain's CDR3 is CASSPSAQDYGYTF. DNA for the CDR3: TGTGCCAGCAGCCCCTCGGCGCAGGACTATGGCTACACCTTC. The full variable domain, rest sourced from reference TRBV7-9 and TRBJ1-2, is DTGVSQNPRHKITKRGQNVTFRCDPISEHNRLYWYRQTLGQGPEFLTYFQNEAQLEKSRLLSDRFSAERPKGSFSTLEIQRTEQGDSAMYLCASSPSAQDYGYTFGSGTRLTVV.